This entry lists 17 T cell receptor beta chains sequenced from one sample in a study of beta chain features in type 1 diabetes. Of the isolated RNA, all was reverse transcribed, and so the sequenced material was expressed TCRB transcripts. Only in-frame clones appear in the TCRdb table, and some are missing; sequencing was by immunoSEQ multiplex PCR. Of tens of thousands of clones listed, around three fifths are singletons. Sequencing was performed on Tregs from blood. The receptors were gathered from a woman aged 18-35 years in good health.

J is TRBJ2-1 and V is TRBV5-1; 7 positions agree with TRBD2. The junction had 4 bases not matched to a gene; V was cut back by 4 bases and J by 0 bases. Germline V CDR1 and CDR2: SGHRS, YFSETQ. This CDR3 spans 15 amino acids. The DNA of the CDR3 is TGCGCCAGCAGCCCAAGCGGGACCTCCTACAATGAGCAGTTCTTC. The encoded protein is CASSPSGTSYNEQFF.

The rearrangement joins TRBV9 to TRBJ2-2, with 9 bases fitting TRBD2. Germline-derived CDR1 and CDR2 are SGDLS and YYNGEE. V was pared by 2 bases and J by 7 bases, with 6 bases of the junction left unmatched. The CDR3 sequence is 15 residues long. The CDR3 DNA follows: TGTGCCAGCAGCGTTGGACTAGCGAAGGTCGGGGAGCTGTTTTTT. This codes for CASSVGLAKVGELFF.

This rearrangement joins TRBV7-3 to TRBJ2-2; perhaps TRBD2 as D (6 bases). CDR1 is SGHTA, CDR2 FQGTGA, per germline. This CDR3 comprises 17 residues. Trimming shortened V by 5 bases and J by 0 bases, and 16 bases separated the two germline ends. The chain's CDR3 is CASSPNLSGANTGELFF. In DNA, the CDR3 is TGTGCCAGCAGCCCGAATCTTAGCGGAGCGAACACCGGGGAGCTGTTTTTT.

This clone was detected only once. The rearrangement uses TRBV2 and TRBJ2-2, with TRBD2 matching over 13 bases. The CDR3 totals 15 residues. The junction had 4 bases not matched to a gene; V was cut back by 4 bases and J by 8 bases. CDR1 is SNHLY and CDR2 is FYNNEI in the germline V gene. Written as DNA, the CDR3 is TGTGCCAGCAGTGCGGGACTAGCGGGAATGGGGGAGCTGTTTTTT. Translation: CASSAGLAGMGELFF.

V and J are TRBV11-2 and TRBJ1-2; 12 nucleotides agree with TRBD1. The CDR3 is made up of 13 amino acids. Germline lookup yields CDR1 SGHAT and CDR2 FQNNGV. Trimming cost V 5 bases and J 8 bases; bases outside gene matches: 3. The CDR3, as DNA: TGTGCCAGCAGCGTCGGGACAGGGGGCGGCTACACCTTC. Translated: CASSVGTGGGYTF.

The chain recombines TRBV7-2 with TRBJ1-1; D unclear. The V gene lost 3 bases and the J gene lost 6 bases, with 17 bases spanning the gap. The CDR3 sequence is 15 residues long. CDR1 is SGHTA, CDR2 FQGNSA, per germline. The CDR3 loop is CASSLSMTRRAEAFF. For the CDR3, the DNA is TGTGCCAGCAGCTTGTCGATGACAAGGCGGGCTGAAGCTTTCTTT. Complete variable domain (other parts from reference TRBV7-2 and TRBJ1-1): GAGVSQSPSNKVTEKGKDVELRCDPISGHTALYWYRQSLGQGLEFLIYFQGNSAPDKSGLPSDRFSAERTGGSVSTLTIQRTQQEDSAVYLCASSLSMTRRAEAFFGQGTRLTVV.

The CDR3 spells CASSPGQLSGANVLTF. CDR3 coding DNA: TGTGCCAGCAGCCCGGGACAACTCTCTGGGGCCAACGTCCTGACTTTC. The chain joins TRBV5-8 to TRBJ2-6; D is perhaps TRBD1 (6 bases). The CDR3 is 16 residues long. With 4 bases removed from V and 0 bases from J, the gap between germline ends came to 11 bases. Germline V CDR1 and CDR2: SGHTS, YDEGEE. Full variable domain (rest looked up from reference TRBV5-8 and TRBJ2-6): EAGVTQSPTHLIKTRGQQATLRCSPISGHTSVYWYQQALGLGLQFLLWYDEGEERNRGNFPPRFSGRQFPNYSSELNVNALELEDSALYLCASSPGQLSGANVLTFGAGSRLTVL.

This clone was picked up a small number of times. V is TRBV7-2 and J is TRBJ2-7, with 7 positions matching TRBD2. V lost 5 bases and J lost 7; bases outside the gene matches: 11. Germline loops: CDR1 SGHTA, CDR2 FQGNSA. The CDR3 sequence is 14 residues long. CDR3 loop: CASSQAGRAGEQYF. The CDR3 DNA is TGTGCCAGCAGCCAAGCTGGGAGGGCCGGGGAGCAGTACTTC. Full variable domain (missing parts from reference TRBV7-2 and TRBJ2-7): GAGVSQSPSNKVTEKGKDVELRCDPISGHTALYWYRQSLGQGLEFLIYFQGNSAPDKSGLPSDRFSAERTGGSVSTLTIQRTQQEDSAVYLCASSQAGRAGEQYFGPGTRLTVT.

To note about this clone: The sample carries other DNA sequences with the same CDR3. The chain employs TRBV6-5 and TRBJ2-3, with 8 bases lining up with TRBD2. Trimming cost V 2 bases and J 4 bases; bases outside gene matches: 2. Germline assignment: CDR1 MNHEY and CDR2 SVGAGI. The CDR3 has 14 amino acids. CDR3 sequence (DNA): TGTGCCAGCAGTTACAGCGGGGGTGCAGATACGCAGTATTTT. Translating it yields CASSYSGGADTQYF.

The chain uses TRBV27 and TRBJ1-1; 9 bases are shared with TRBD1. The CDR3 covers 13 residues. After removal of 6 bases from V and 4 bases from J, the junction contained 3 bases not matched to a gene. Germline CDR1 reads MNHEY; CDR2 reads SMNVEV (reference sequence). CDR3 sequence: CASRRQGGTEAFF. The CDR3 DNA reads TGTGCCAGCAGACGACAGGGGGGCACTGAAGCTTTCTTT.

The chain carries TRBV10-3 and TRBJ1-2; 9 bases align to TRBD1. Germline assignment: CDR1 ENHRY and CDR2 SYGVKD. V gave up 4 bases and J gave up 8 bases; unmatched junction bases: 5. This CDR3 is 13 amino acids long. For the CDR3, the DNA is TGTGCCATCAGTGGGGACAGGGTTAAGGGCTACACCTTC. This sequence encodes CAISGDRVKGYTF.

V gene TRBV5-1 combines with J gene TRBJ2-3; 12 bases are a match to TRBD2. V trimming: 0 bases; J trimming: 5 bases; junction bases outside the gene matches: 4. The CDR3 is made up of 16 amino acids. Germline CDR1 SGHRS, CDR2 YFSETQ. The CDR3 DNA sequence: TGCGCCAGCAGCTTGGCACTAGCGGGAGGAAGAGATACGCAGTATTTT. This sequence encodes CASSLALAGGRDTQYF. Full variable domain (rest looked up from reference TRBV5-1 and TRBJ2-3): KAGVTQTPRYLIKTRGQQVTLSCSPISGHRSVSWYQQTPGQGLQFLFEYFSETQRNKGNFPGRFSGRQFSNSRSEMNVSTLELGDSALYLCASSLALAGGRDTQYFGPGTRLTVL.

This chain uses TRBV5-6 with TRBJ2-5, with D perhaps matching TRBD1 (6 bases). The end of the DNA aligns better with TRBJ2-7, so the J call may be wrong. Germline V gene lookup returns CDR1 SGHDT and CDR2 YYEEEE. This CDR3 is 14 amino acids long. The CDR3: CASSLRGFSYEQYF. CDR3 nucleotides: TGTGCCAGCAGCTTGAGGGGGTTCTCCTACGAGCAGTACTTC.

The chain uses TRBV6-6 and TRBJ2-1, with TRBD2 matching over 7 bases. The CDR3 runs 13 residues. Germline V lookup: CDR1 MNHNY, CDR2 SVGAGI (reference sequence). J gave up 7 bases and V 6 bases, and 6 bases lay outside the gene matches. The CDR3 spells CASRFTSDNEQFF. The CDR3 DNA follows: TGTGCCAGCAGATTTACTAGCGATAATGAGCAGTTCTTC.

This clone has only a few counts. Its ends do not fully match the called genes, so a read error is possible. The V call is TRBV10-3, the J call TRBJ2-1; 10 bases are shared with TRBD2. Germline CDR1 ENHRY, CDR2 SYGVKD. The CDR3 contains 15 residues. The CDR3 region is CAVSPSGRTYNEQFF. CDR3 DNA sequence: TGTGCCGTCAGCCCTAGCGGGAGAACCTACAATGAGCAGTTCTTC.

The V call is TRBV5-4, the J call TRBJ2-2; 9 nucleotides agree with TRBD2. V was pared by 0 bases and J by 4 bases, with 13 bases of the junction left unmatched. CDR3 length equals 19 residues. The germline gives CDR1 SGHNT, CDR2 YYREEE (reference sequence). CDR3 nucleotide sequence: TGTGCCAGCAGCTTGGTCGGCGGGGGGGCTTTAATGGGCACCGGGGAGCTGTTTTTT. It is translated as CASSLVGGGALMGTGELFF.

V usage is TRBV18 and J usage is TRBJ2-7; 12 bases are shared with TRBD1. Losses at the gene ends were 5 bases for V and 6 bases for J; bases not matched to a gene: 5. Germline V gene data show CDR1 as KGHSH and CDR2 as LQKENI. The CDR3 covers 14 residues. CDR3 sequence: CASSGTGGRSEQYF. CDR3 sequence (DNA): TGTGCCAGCTCAGGGACAGGGGGCCGTAGCGAGCAGTACTTC.